This T cell receptor (beta chain) emerged from a study of OX40 agonist ivuxolimab in advanced cancers. The germline CDR1 and CDR2 sequences are MNHNY and SVGAGI (reference sequence). The CDR3 runs to 16 residues. Trimming took 1 base from V and 2 from J; bases not matched to a gene: 2. Data came from immunoSEQ multiplex PCR; TCRdb stores just in-frame clones and leaves some out. The table has about 50,000 clones, roughly 84% seen once. This receptor was taken from an adult with an advanced solid tumor such as melanoma, head and neck, liver or kidney cancer. V and J are TRBV6-6 and TRBJ1-5; 10 positions agree with TRBD1. Sample: CD4+ or CD8+ T cells sorted from blood, taken in a trial of the OX40 agonist ivuxolimab. In nucleotides, the CDR3 is TGTGCCAGCAGTTACTTGACAGGGGGCGGCAATCAGCCCCAGCATTTT. This translates into CASSYLTGGGNQPQHF.